What follows are 27 T cell receptor beta chains derived from one specimen sequenced in a study of cytomegalovirus exposure and HLA in healthy donors. The primer mix had 60 Vbeta and 13 Jbeta primers. Generated by immunoSEQ multiplex PCR, the TCRdb table keeps only in-frame clones and is missing some. The sample shows 150,000 to 200,000 clones, 65% to 85% of them seen only once. Material for sequencing was PBMCs. The origin of the receptors is a man younger than 30 in good health and CMV-seronegative.

V and J are TRBV9 and TRBJ2-1, with 8 bases fitting TRBD2. Germline CDR1 is SGDLS and CDR2 is YYNGEE. The CDR3 consists of 18 residues. After removal of 3 bases from V and 3 bases from J, the junction contained 14 bases not matched to a gene. The CDR3 nucleotides are TGTGCCAGCAGCGATCAGACGGGACTAGGTGGGCACTACAATGAGCAGTTCTTC. It codes for CASSDQTGLGGHYNEQFF.

The rearrangement links TRBV5-4 to TRBJ1-6; D unresolved. The germline V gene encodes CDR1 SGHNT and CDR2 YYREEE (reference sequence). The CDR3 runs to 15 residues. Trimming shortened V by 0 bases and J by 1 base, and 5 bases separated the two germline ends. The CDR3 here is CASSLGGSYNSPLHF. As DNA, the CDR3 is TGTGCCAGCAGCTTGGGCGGGTCCTATAATTCACCCCTCCACTTT. The complete variable domain, with remaining parts taken from reference TRBV5-4 and TRBJ1-6, reads ETGVTQSPTHLIKTRGQQVTLRCSSQSGHNTVSWYQQALGQGPQFIFQYYREEENGRGNFPPRFSGLQFPNYSSELNVNALELDDSALYLCASSLGGSYNSPLHFGNGTRLTVT.

About this clone itself: Other DNA sequences in the same sample also yield this CDR3. The chain links TRBV7-2 to TRBJ1-2; 7 nucleotides line up with TRBD1. Trimming took 5 bases from V and 5 from J; bases not matched to a gene: 5. Germline lookup yields CDR1 SGHTA and CDR2 FQGNSA. The length of the CDR3 is 13 residues. CDR3 loop: CASSRQGPYGYTF. The CDR3 DNA reads as TGTGCCAGCAGCCGACAGGGCCCTTATGGCTACACCTTC.

This clone was detected only once. The V and J genes are TRBV30 and TRBJ1-3; possible D gene TRBD1, 5 bases. Trimming cost V 7 bases and J 0 bases, with 10 bases left between them. Germline V gene sequence: CDR1 GTSNPN, CDR2 SVGIG (reference sequence). This CDR3 has 13 residues. The CDR3 bases are TGTGCCTCGACAGCGCACTCTGGAAACACCATATATTTT. Amino acids: CASTAHSGNTIYF.

V gene TRBV7-8 combines with J gene TRBJ1-5, with D maybe TRBD1 (5 bases). CDR1 is SGHVS and CDR2 is FQNEAQ in the germline V gene. Trimming pared 5 bases from V and 0 bases from J, leaving 11 bases between. This CDR3 is built from 15 residues. CDR3 in amino acids: CASSKTENSNQPQHF. In nucleotides, the CDR3 is TGTGCCAGCAGCAAGACAGAAAATAGCAATCAGCCCCAGCATTTT.

The chain is built from TRBV5-1 and TRBJ2-7; 10 bases fit TRBD2. V was pared by 6 bases and J by 4 bases, with 7 bases of the junction left unmatched. Germline lookup yields CDR1 SGHRS and CDR2 YFSETQ. The CDR3 has 14 residues. The CDR3, as DNA: TGCGCCAGCACCATGACTAGCGGGCAATACGAGCAGTACTTC. Translation: CASTMTSGQYEQYF.

This clone was observed a handful of times. The chain couples TRBV18 to TRBJ2-2; D is unresolved. CDR3 length: 14 residues. CDR1 KGHSH and CDR2 LQKENI come from the germline V gene. Between the trimmed V and J ends, which lost 6 bases and 5 bases, there was a span of 13 bases. For the CDR3, the DNA is TGTGCCAGCTCGACGAAAACAGCAACCGGGGAGCTGTTTTTT. The encoded protein is CASSTKTATGELFF. The whole variable domain, remainder taken from reference TRBV18 and TRBJ2-2, is NAGVMQNPRHLVRRRGQEARLRCSPMKGHSHVYWYRQLPEEGLKFMVYLQKENIIDESGMPKERFSAEFPKEGPSILRIQQVVRGDSAAYFCASSTKTATGELFFGEGSRLTVL.

The CDR3 DNA reads as TGCGCCAGCAGCTTGGCTCAGGGAAGGTTATCTAATGAAAAACTGTTTTTT. Its translation: CASSLAQGRLSNEKLFF. The V gene is TRBV5-1, the J gene TRBJ1-4; possibly TRBD1 for D (5 bases). V lost 0 bases, J lost 3 bases, and 15 bases lay in between. The CDR3 has 17 amino acids. Germline CDR1 SGHRS, CDR2 YFSETQ.

The table lists this clone with a few counts. The rearrangement uses TRBV4-3 and TRBJ1-2, with 9 bases identical to TRBD1. CDR1 LGHNA and CDR2 YSLEER come from the germline V gene. Trimming at V came to 4 bases and at J to 8 bases, leaving 14 bases not matched to a gene. CDR3 length equals 16 residues. The CDR3 loop reads CASSRWTRTGEMGYTF. CDR3 nucleotides: TGCGCCAGCAGCCGATGGACTCGGACAGGGGAGATGGGCTACACCTTC.

The chain is built from TRBV5-1 and TRBJ2-5, with 10 bases that match TRBD1. Trimming at V came to 3 bases and at J to 1 base, leaving 0 bases not matched to a gene. Germline assignment: CDR1 SGHRS and CDR2 YFSETQ. The CDR3 sequence is 14 residues long. This chain's CDR3 is CASSWTGGQETQYF. The DNA for the CDR3 is TGCGCCAGCAGCTGGACAGGGGGCCAAGAGACCCAGTACTTC.

The chain's CDR3 is CASSQTGQGSNQPQHF. The CDR3 region has the DNA TGCGCCAGCAGCCAAACGGGACAGGGTAGCAATCAGCCCCAGCATTTT. The rearrangement uses TRBV4-1 and TRBJ1-5; TRBD1 agrees at 9 bases. Trimming removed 2 bases from V and 0 bases from J; junction bases left unmatched: 2. The CDR3 is 16 residues long. The germline CDR1 and CDR2 sequences are MGHRA and YSYEKL.

About this clone itself: The junction departs from the called germline gene at one end, perhaps through a read error. The same CDR3 can be traced to other DNA sequences in this sample. The rearrangement links TRBV4-1 to TRBJ1-2; D remains unclear. CDR3 size: 15 residues. Germline lookup yields CDR1 MGHRA and CDR2 YSYEKL. The CDR3 nucleotides are TGCGCCAGTAGCCAGAATGACATGACTAACTATGGCTACACCTTC. Translating it yields CASSQNDMTNYGYTF.

The chain couples TRBV28 to TRBJ2-1; 9 bases align to TRBD1. The V gene's germline CDR1 is MDHEN and CDR2 SYDVKM. The CDR3 sequence is 16 residues long. The ends lost 4 bases at V and 2 bases at J; junction bases unmatched: 6. The CDR3 loop reads CASSYRGLSAYNEQFF. Written as DNA, the CDR3 is TGTGCCAGCAGTTACAGGGGGCTCAGCGCCTACAATGAGCAGTTCTTC. Combining the CDR3 with reference TRBV28 and TRBJ2-1 gives the whole variable domain DVKVTQSSRYLVKRTGEKVFLECVQDMDHENMFWYRQDPGLGLRLIYFSYDVKMKEKGDIPEGYSVSREKKERFSLILESASTNQTSMYLCASSYRGLSAYNEQFFGPGTRLTVL.

The chain links TRBV7-2 to TRBJ1-1; D perhaps matches TRBD1 (6 bases). The V gene lost 0 bases and the J gene lost 5 bases, with 13 bases spanning the gap. The CDR3 spans 15 residues. Germline CDR1 is SGHTA and CDR2 is FQGNSA. The CDR3 spells CASSLASGGRTEAFF. The CDR3 DNA is TGTGCCAGCAGCTTAGCTTCCGGGGGGCGGACTGAAGCTTTCTTT.

This sequence joins TRBV6-1 and TRBJ1-2; no clear D. V was clipped by 6 bases and J by 4 bases, with 12 bases between them. This CDR3 is built from 13 residues. Looked up from germline, CDR1 is MNHNS and CDR2 is SASEGT. This CDR3 reads CASSVDWGYGYTF. The CDR3 region has the DNA TGTGCCAGCAGCGTGGACTGGGGCTATGGCTACACCTTC.

V usage is TRBV9 and J usage is TRBJ2-1, with 10 nucleotides matching TRBD2. CDR3 length: 14 amino acids. V shed 7 bases and J 8 bases; nucleotides not matched to a gene: 9. The germline V gene has CDR1 SGDLS and CDR2 YYNGEE. The CDR3 loop reads CASGVAGGRDEQFF. CDR3 bases: TGTGCCAGCGGGGTAGCGGGGGGTCGTGATGAGCAGTTCTTC. Combining the CDR3 with reference TRBV9 and TRBJ2-1 gives the whole variable domain DSGVTQTPKHLITATGQRVTLRCSPRSGDLSVYWYQQSLDQGLQFLIQYYNGEERAKGNILERFSAQQFPDLHSELNLSSLELGDSALYFCASGVAGGRDEQFFGPGTRLTVL.

The chain links TRBV7-9 to TRBJ1-2; no clear D. Germline values: CDR1 SEHNR, CDR2 FQNEAQ (reference sequence). V was clipped by 1 base and J by 6 bases, with 18 bases between them. The CDR3 consists of 16 residues. CDR3 protein: CASSLGNTLVENGYTF. CDR3 nucleotide sequence: TGTGCCAGCAGCTTAGGCAACACCCTTGTGGAGAATGGCTACACCTTC.

On this clone itself: This specimen includes other DNA sequences encoding the same CDR3. The genes are TRBV2 and TRBJ2-2; 7 bases align to TRBD1. The CDR3 runs to 15 residues. V trimming: 7 bases; J trimming: 1 base; junction bases outside the gene matches: 6. Germline V gives CDR1 SNHLY, CDR2 FYNNEI. The CDR3 nucleotides are TGTGCCAGCAAAAAGAGACAGGGGAACACCGGGGAGCTGTTTTTT. Translated, it gives CASKKRQGNTGELFF.

The V gene is TRBV10-2, the J gene TRBJ2-3; possible D gene TRBD1, 5 bases. The V and J ends lost 5 bases and 0 bases respectively, with 9 bases between them. The CDR3 runs to 14 residues. CDR1 WSHSY and CDR2 SAAADI come from the germline V gene. CDR3 region: CASSLYRSTDTQYF. CDR3 DNA sequence: TGCGCCAGCAGTCTTTACAGGAGCACAGATACGCAGTATTTT.

The chain has TRBV18 and TRBJ2-4; 7 nucleotides line up with TRBD2. The CDR3 length is 14 residues. In germline, CDR1 is KGHSH, CDR2 LQKENI. With 3 bases clipped from V and 5 bases from J, the junction kept 4 bases outside the gene matches. CDR3 in DNA: TGTGCCAGCTCACCGGGCGGGAGTGAAAACATTCAGTACTTC. As protein: CASSPGGSENIQYF.

The V gene is TRBV28, the J gene TRBJ2-1, with 11 positions matching TRBD2. The junction had 9 bases not matched to a gene; V was cut back by 3 bases and J by 8 bases. The CDR3 extends over 16 amino acids. Germline V gene sequence: CDR1 MDHEN, CDR2 SYDVKM. CDR3 nucleotides: TGTGCCAGCAGTTTTTTACTAGCGGGAGTCGTCGATGAGCAGTTCTTC. It is translated as CASSFLLAGVVDEQFF.

This clone was recorded once. CDR3 bases: TGTGCCAGCAGCTTAGCTGGGGACAGCTACGAGCAGTACTTC. Its protein product is CASSLAGDSYEQYF. The chain carries TRBV7-8 and TRBJ2-7, with 7 bases fitting TRBD1. The CDR3 totals 14 residues. J lost 3 bases, V lost 0 bases, and 2 bases had no gene match. Per germline, CDR1 SGHVS and CDR2 FQNEAQ.

This chain uses TRBV5-1 with TRBJ2-1; D is possibly TRBD2 (5 bases). Germline V gene data show CDR1 as SGHRS and CDR2 as YFSETQ. Trimming removed 1 base from V and 0 bases from J, with 11 bases in between. The CDR3 consists of 16 residues. CDR3 in DNA: TGCGCCAGCAGCTTGACACTAGTGCTCTCCTACAATGAGCAGTTCTTC. Translating it yields CASSLTLVLSYNEQFF.

This chain joins TRBV5-5 and TRBJ2-3; 8 bases are shared with TRBD2. V lost 4 bases and J lost 4; bases outside the gene matches: 5. CDR1 SGHKS and CDR2 YYEKEE come from the germline V gene (reference sequence). The CDR3 totals 14 residues. CDR3 protein: CASSQRGPADTQYF. The CDR3, as DNA: TGTGCCAGCAGCCAGCGGGGGCCGGCAGATACGCAGTATTTT.

The chain employs TRBV9 and TRBJ2-5, with TRBD1 identical over 7 bases. Trimming cost V 2 bases and J 4 bases; bases outside gene matches: 5. The V gene's germline CDR1 is SGDLS and CDR2 YYNGEE. CDR3 length equals 14 residues. CDR3 amino acids: CASSVDPGGETQYF. In DNA form, the CDR3 reads TGTGCCAGCAGCGTGGACCCAGGGGGAGAGACCCAGTACTTC.

This chain uses TRBV13 with TRBJ2-3, with 7 bases identical to TRBD1. Losses at the gene ends were 3 bases for V and 2 bases for J; bases not matched to a gene: 5. Germline V lookup: CDR1 PRHDT, CDR2 FYEKMQ (reference sequence). The CDR3 runs 15 residues. The CDR3 DNA is TGTGCCAGCAGCTTGGGGACAGTGTCCACAGATACGCAGTATTTT. Translated, it gives CASSLGTVSTDTQYF.

To note about this clone: Other DNA sequences in this sample translate to the same CDR3. The chain is built from TRBV5-1 and TRBJ2-5; D remains ambiguous. Trimming pared 0 bases from V and 4 bases from J, leaving 4 bases between. Germline assignment: CDR1 SGHRS and CDR2 YFSETQ. The CDR3 length is 12 residues. The CDR3, as DNA: TGCGCCAGCAGCTTGGCGAGAGAGACCCAGTACTTC. Translating it yields CASSLARETQYF.